The present T cell receptor (beta chain) was sequenced within a study of beta chain features in type 1 diabetes. Study results and limitations: Healthy donors had naive, central memory and Treg TCRB repertoires that appeared less similar than those seen among patients. All four CD4+ subsets from Type 1 diabetes patients carried moderately but significantly shorter TCRB CDR3s.

Details on this clone: No antigen is known for it.

Sequencing targeted expressed TCRB transcripts, as all isolated RNA had been reverse transcribed. For naive, central memory and regulatory T cell samples, reads averaged about 3.7 million. Some clones are missing from TCRdb's copy, which holds only in-frame ones; the method was immunoSEQ multiplex PCR. Found here are 360,000 or so clones, 20% of them singletons; the top ten hold 0.035% to 0.055%. Trimming left V 4 bases short and J 1 base short, with 10 bases between. In germline, CDR1 is SGHDN, CDR2 FVKESK. The CDR3 is 14 residues long. V and J are TRBV14 and TRBJ1-1, with D hard to call. The receptor was derived from a woman younger than 35 in good health. The specimen was naive CD4+ T cells from blood. In DNA form, the CDR3 reads TGTGCCAGCAGCCGCCTCGACTGGAACACTGAAGCTTTCTTT. The encoded protein is CASSRLDWNTEAFF. The full variable domain, in which reference TRBV14 and TRBJ1-1 provide the parts outside the CDR3, is EAGVTQFPSHSVIEKGQTVTLRCDPISGHDNLYWYRRVMGKEIKFLLHFVKESKQDESGMPNNRFLAERTGGTYSTLKVQPAELEDSGVYFCASSRLDWNTEAFFGQGTRLTVV.